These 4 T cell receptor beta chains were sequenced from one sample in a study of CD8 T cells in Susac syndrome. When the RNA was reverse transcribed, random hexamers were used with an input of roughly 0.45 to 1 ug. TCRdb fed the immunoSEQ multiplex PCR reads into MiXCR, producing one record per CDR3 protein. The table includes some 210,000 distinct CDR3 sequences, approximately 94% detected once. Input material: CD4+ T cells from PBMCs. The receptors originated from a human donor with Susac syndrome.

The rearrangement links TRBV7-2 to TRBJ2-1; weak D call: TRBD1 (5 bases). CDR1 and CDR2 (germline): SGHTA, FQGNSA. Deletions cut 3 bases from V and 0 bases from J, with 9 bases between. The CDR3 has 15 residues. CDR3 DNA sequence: TGTGCCAGCAGCTTGGACAACCGCTCCTACAATGAGCAGTTCTTC. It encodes CASSLDNRSYNEQFF.

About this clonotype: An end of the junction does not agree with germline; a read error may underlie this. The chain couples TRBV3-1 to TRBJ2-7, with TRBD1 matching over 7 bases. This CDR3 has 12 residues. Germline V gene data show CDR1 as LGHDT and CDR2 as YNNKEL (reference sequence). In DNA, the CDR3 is TGTGCCAGCAGCCAAGGACGGGACAGCGAAGCGTTC. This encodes CASSQGRDSEAF.

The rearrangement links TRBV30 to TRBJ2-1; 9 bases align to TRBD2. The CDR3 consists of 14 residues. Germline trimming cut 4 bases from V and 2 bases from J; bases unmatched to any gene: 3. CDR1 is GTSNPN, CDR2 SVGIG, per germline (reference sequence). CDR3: CAWKLAGPYNEQFF. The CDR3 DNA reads TGTGCCTGGAAACTAGCGGGCCCCTACAATGAGCAGTTCTTC.

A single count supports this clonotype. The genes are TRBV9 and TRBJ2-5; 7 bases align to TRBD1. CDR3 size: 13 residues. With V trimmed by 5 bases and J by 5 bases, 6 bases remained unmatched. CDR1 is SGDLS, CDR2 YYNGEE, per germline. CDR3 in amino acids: CASSFQGVETQYF. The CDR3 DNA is TGTGCCAGCAGTTTCCAGGGGGTGGAGACCCAGTACTTC.